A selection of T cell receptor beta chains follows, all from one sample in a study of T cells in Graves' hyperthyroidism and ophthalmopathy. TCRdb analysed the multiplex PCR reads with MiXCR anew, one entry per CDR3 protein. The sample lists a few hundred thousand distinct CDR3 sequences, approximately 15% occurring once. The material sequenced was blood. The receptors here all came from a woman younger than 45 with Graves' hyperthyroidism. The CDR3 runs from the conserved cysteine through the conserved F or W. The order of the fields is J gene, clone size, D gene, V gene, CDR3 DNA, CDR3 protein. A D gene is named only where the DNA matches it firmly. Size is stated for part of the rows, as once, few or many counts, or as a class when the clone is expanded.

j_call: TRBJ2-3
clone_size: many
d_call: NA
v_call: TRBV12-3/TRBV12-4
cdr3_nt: TGTGCCAGCAGGAAAAGCGCAGATACGCAGTATTTT
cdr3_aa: CASRKSADTQYF

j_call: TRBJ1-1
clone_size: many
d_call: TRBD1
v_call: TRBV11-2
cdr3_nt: TGTGCCAGCAGCTTAGTGGGTTCGGGACAGGGGGCGTTCTGGGCTTTCTTT
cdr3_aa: CASSLVGSGQGAFWAFF

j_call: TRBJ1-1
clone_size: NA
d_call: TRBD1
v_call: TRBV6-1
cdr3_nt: TGTGCCACCAAAAAGGGACAGTCGAACACTGAAGCTTTCTTT
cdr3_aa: CATKKGQSNTEAFF

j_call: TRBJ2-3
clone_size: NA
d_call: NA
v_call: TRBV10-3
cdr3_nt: TGTGCCATCAGTGACATGACAGATACGCAGTATTTT
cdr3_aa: CAISDMTDTQYF

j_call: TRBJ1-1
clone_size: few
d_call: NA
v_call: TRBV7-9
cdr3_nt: TGTGCCAGCAGCCCGGGGGAGGTCTGGGAAGCTTTCTTT
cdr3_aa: CASSPGEVWEAFF

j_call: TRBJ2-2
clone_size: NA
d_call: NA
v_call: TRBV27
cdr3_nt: TGTGCCAGCAGTTTAGGTGTTGTGGTCGGGGAGCTGTTTTTT
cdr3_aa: CASSLGVVVGELFF

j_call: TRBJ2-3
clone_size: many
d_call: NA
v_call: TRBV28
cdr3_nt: TGTGCCAGCGGAGGAGGAGTGGGAGATACGCAGTATTTT
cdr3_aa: CASGGGVGDTQYF

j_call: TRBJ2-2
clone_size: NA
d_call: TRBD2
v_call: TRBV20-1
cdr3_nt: TGCAGTGCTGGACCGGGACTAGCGGCCTATACCGGGGAGCTGTTTTTT
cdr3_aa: CSAGPGLAAYTGELFF

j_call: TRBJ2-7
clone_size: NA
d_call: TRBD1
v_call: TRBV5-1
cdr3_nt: TGCGCCAGCAACTCCGCGACAGGGGTGTACGAGCAGTACTTC
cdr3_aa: CASNSATGVYEQYF

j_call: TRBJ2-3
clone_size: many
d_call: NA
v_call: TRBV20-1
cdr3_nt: TGCAGTGCTAGAGATCTCGGCCGCACAGATACGCAGTATTTT
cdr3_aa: CSARDLGRTDTQYF

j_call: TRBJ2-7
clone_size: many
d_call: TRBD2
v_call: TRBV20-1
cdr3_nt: TGCAGTGCTAGAGACCCTAGCGGGAGGGTCTCCTACGAGCAGTACTTC
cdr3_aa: CSARDPSGRVSYEQYF

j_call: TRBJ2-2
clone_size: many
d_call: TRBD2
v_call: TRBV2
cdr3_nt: TGTGCCAGCAGTCGGACTAGCGGGAGTTCCGGGGAGCTGTTTTTT
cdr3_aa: CASSRTSGSSGELFF

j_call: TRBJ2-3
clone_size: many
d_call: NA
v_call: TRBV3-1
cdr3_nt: TGTGCCAGCAGCCATCGGGGCACAGATACGCAGTATTTT
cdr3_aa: CASSHRGTDTQYF

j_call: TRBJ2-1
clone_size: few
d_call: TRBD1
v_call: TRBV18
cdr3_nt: TGTGCCAGCTCACCACCAAACAGGGGTGGTGTGAGAGGCTCCTACAATGAGCAGTTCTTC
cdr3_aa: CASSPPNRGGVRGSYNEQFF

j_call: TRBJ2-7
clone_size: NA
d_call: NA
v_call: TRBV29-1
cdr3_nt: TGCAGCGCCGAGGCTAGTTACGAGCAGTACTTC
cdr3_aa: CSAEASYEQYF

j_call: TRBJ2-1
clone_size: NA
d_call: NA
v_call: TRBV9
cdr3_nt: TGTGCCAGCAGCGTGGGGACCACACTCAATGAGCAGTTCTTC
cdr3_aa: CASSVGTTLNEQFF

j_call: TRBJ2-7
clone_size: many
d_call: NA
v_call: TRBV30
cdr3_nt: TGTGCCTGGAGTCAGGCAAACGAGCAGTACTTC
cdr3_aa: CAWSQANEQYF

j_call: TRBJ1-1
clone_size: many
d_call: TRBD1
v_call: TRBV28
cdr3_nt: TGTGCCGCCCTGGGACAGGGATTGCCTAACACTGAAGCTTTCTTT
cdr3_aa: CAALGQGLPNTEAFF

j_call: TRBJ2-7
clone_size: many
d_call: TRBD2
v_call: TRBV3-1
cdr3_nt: TGTGCCAGCATCCAAAGCGGGAGTGGCGCCTACGAGCAGTACTTC
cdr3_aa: CASIQSGSGAYEQYF

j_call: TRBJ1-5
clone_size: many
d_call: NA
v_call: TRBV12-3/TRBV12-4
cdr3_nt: TGTGCCAGCAGTTTAGGCTCCACAGATAGCAATCAGCCCCAGCATTTT
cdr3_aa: CASSLGSTDSNQPQHF

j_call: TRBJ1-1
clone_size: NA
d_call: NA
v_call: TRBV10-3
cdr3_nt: TGTGCCATCAGTGAGGAGGGCTGGAACACTGAAGCTTTCTTT
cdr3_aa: CAISEEGWNTEAFF

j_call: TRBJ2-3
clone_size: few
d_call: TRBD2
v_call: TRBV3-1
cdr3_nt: TGTGCCAGCAGCTCACGGACTAGCGGGAGGTCACGATTCACAGATACGCAGTATTTT
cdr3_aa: CASSSRTSGRSRFTDTQYF

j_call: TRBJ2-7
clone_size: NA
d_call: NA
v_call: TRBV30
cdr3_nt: TGTGCCTGGGGAGGAGAGGGTACTTCAAGCTACGAGCAGTACTTC
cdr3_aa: CAWGGEGTSSYEQYF

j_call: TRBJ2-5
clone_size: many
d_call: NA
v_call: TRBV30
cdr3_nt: TGTGCCTGGACCAGGGACTACCAAGAGACCCAGTACTTC
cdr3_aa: CAWTRDYQETQYF

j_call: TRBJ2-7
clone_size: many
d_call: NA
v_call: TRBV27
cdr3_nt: TGTGCCAGCAGCCGGGAGTATCGTTACGAGCAGTACTTC
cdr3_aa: CASSREYRYEQYF

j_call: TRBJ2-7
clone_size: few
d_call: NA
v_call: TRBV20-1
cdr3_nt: TGCAGTGCTATGGCTCACTCCTACGAGCAGTACTTC
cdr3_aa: CSAMAHSYEQYF

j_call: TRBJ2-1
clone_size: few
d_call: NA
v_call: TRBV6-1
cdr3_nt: TGTGCCAGCAGTGATTTCGGGGTTGGTGAGCAGTTCTTC
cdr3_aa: CASSDFGVGEQFF

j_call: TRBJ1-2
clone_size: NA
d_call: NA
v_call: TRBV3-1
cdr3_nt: TGTGCCAGCAGCCAAGATTGGGGGACTGGTGGCTACACCTTC
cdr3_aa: CASSQDWGTGGYTF

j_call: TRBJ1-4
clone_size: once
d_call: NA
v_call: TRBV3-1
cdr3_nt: TGTGCCAGCAGCCCCTTTCCCTTTCGGGACACAAATGAAAAACTGTTTTTT
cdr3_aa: CASSPFPFRDTNEKLFF

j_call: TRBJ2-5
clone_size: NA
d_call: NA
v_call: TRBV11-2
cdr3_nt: TGTGCCAGCAGCTTAGGGGAAGCCTCGGGACCGTACTTC
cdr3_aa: CASSLGEASGPYF

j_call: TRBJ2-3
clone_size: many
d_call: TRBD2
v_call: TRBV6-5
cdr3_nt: TGTGCCAGCAGTTACCTAGCGGATCCCACAGATACGCAGTATTTT
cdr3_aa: CASSYLADPTDTQYF

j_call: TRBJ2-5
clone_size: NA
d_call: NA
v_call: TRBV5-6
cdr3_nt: TGTGCCAGCGTCCGACAGACCCAAGAGACCCAGTACTTC
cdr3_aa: CASVRQTQETQYF

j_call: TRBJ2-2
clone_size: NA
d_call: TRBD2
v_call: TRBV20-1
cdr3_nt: TGCAGTGCTTCTCCACCCCTAGCGGGAAAGGGGGAGCTGTTTTTT
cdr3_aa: CSASPPLAGKGELFF

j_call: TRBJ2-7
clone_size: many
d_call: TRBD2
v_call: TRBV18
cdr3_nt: TGTGCCAGCTCACCAGCCACTAGCGGATACGAGCAGTACTTC
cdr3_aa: CASSPATSGYEQYF

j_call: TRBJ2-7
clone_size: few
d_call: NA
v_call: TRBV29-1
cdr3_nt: TGCAGCGTGGCATCCGGGACGGAGGGAAACGAGCAGTACTTC
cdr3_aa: CSVASGTEGNEQYF

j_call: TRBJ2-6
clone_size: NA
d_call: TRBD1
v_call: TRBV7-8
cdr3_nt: TGTGCCAGCAGCTCAAAACTAAGGGACAGGGCATTGTGGGGGGCCAACGTCCTGACTTTC
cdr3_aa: CASSSKLRDRALWGANVLTF

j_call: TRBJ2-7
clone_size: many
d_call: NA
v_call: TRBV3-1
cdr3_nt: TGTGCCAGCAGCCAAGACATTGAGCAGTACTTC
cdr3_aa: CASSQDIEQYF

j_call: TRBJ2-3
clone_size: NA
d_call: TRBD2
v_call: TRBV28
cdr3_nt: TGTGCCAGCAGCTACAGGACTAGCGGGAGGGCCAGAGATACGCAGTATTTT
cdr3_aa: CASSYRTSGRARDTQYF

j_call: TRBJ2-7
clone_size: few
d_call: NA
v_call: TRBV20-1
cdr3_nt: TGCAGTGCCGAAGCGGAGAGATCCTACGAGCAGTACTTC
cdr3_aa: CSAEAERSYEQYF

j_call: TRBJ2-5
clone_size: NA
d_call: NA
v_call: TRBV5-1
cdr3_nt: TGCGCCAGCACCTTTACATTGAACGGAGAGACCCAGTACTTC
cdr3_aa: CASTFTLNGETQYF

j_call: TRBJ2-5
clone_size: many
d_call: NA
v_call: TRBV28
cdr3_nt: TGTGCCAGCAGTCGGACAGTGGAGACCCAGTACTTC
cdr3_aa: CASSRTVETQYF

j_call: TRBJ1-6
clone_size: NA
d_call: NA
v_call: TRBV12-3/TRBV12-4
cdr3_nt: TGTGCCAGCACCATCACTGATAATTCACCCCTCCACTTT
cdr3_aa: CASTITDNSPLHF

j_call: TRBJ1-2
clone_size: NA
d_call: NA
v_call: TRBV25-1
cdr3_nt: TGTGCCAGCAGAGACGGGCCCCCCTATGGCTACACCTTC
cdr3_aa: CASRDGPPYGYTF

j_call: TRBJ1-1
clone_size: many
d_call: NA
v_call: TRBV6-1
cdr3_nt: TGTGCCAGCAGTTCCCAGGAGAGGAACACTGAAGCTTTCTTT
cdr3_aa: CASSSQERNTEAFF

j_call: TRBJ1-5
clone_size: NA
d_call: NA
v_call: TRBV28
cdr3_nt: TGTGCCAGCAGTTCCTCGGCGGGTGGTAAAGGATTGCAGCCCCAGCATTTT
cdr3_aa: CASSSSAGGKGLQPQHF